The 24 T cell receptor beta chains presented below share a single source sample, sequenced in a study of naive and memory T cell subsets. Ligated cDNA underwent four rounds of PCR with nested alpha and beta constant region primers and SP2. TCRdb used MiXCR to reprocess the UMI-ligation and nested PCR reads, holding one entry per CDR3 protein. The sample shows tens of thousands of distinct CDR3 sequences, 11% of them seen only once. Treatment noted: skin biopsy from PPD injection site in Mantoux-positive individual. An oligonucleotide containing a UMI was ligated to the 3' end of TCR cDNA. The sample consisted of skin, taken from a tuberculin skin test site. The receptors originated from an adult in good health.

Ten or more counts support this clonotype. J is TRBJ2-7 and V is TRBV20-1, with 11 positions matching TRBD1. V dropped 3 bases and J dropped 5; count of bases not matched to a gene: 12. The CDR3 runs to 16 residues. Germline CDR1 is DFQATT and CDR2 is SNEGSKA (reference sequence). The CDR3, as DNA: TGCAGTGCTAGTCCCAGCGGACAGGGGGCCATCCACGAGCAGTACTTC. This sequence encodes CSASPSGQGAIHEQYF.

This clonotype was observed many times. This sequence joins TRBV7-8 and TRBJ2-7; perhaps TRBD2 as D (6 bases). With 5 bases removed from V and 3 bases from J, the gap between germline ends came to 11 bases. The germline V gene has CDR1 SGHVS and CDR2 FQNEAQ. The CDR3 is 13 residues long. The CDR3 loop reads CASSRDSLYEQYF. The DNA for the CDR3 is TGTGCCAGCAGCCGGGACTCTCTCTACGAGCAGTACTTC. The complete variable domain, with remaining parts taken from reference TRBV7-8 and TRBJ2-7, reads GAGVSQSPRYKVAKRGQDVALRCDPISGHVSLFWYQQALGQGPEFLTYFQNEAQLDKSGLPSDRFFAERPEGSVSTLKIQRTQQEDSAVYLCASSRDSLYEQYFGPGTRLTVT.

This clonotype has a count of ten or more. The J gene is TRBJ2-7, the V gene TRBV20-1, with TRBD2 matching 12 bases. The V gene's germline CDR1 is DFQATT and CDR2 SNEGSKA (reference sequence). CDR3 length: 14 residues. The J segment lost 5 bases and the V segment lost 6 bases, leaving 8 bases of the junction unmatched. CDR3 sequence reads: CSASPSGRADEQYF. CDR3 nucleotides: TGCAGTGCGAGCCCTAGCGGGAGGGCCGACGAGCAGTACTTC.

There are many counts of this clonotype. V and J are TRBV5-1 and TRBJ2-5; D tentatively reads TRBD1 or TRBD2 (6 bases each). The CDR3 runs 14 residues. Germline V lookup: CDR1 SGHRS, CDR2 YFSETQ. The V gene lost 4 bases and the J gene lost 5 bases, with 15 bases spanning the gap. Here the CDR3 DNA reads TGCGCCAGCAGCCAGGGGCAGGGAGGCGAGACCCAGTACTTC. Protein sequence: CASSQGQGGETQYF.

This chain connects TRBV7-3 to TRBJ1-1; TRBD1 agrees at 7 bases. The CDR3 extends over 14 amino acids. V dropped 4 bases and J dropped 3; count of bases not matched to a gene: 5. Germline V CDR1 and CDR2: SGHTA, FQGTGA. This chain's CDR3 is CASSYTGADTEAFF. The CDR3 region has the DNA TGTGCCAGCAGCTACACAGGGGCCGACACTGAAGCTTTCTTT. Full variable domain (missing parts from reference TRBV7-3 and TRBJ1-1): GAGVSQTPSNKVTEKGKYVELRCDPISGHTALYWYRQSLGQGPEFLIYFQGTGAADDSGLPNDRFFAVRPEGSVSTLKIQRTERGDSAVYLCASSYTGADTEAFFGQGTRLTVV.

The rearrangement links TRBV24-1 to TRBJ2-3, with D tentatively TRBD1 (6 bases). This CDR3 contains 15 residues. The V and J ends lost 2 bases and 4 bases respectively, with 12 bases between them. Germline V gives CDR1 KGHDR, CDR2 SFDVKD. The CDR3 region has the DNA TGTGCCACCAGTGATTCCAGGGGTCTTGCAGATACGCAGTATTTT. Translating it yields CATSDSRGLADTQYF.

This clonotype turned up a few times. The chain employs TRBV12-3 or TRBV12-4 and TRBJ2-7; 7 bases are a match to TRBD2. Losses at the gene ends were 4 bases for V and 7 bases for J; bases not matched to a gene: 1. The CDR3 extends over 11 amino acids. The CDR3 DNA reads TGTGCCAGCAGTTGGGGGGGGGAGCAGTACTTC. Translating it yields CASSWGGEQYF.

There are many counts of this clonotype. The rearrangement uses TRBV12-3 or TRBV12-4 and TRBJ2-2; possibly TRBD2 for D (6 bases). The CDR3 loop spans 14 amino acids. With 3 bases removed from V and 6 bases from J, the gap between germline ends came to 11 bases. This CDR3 is CASSFGGKSGELFF. The CDR3 DNA reads TGTGCCAGCAGTTTTGGCGGGAAATCCGGGGAGCTGTTTTTT.

This clonotype was seen ten or more times. V gene TRBV5-1 combines with J gene TRBJ2-5, with 7 bases that match TRBD1. The CDR3 runs 15 residues. Germline assignment: CDR1 SGHRS and CDR2 YFSETQ. V gave up 2 bases and J gave up 3 bases; unmatched junction bases: 7. CDR3: CASSFRPGTEETQYF. The CDR3 DNA is TGCGCCAGCAGCTTCCGCCCCGGGACAGAAGAGACCCAGTACTTC.

This clonotype was observed many times. One end of the junction does not line up with germline, which may come from a read error. The V call is TRBV2, the J call TRBJ2-3; 9 nucleotides align to TRBD2. This CDR3 has 14 residues. CDR1 and CDR2 from the germline V gene are SNHLY and FYNNEI. As DNA, the CDR3 is TGTGCCTGCAGACTAGCGGAGGGCACAGATACGCAGTATTTT. As protein: CACRLAEGTDTQYF.

This clonotype has ten or more counts. This chain joins TRBV28 and TRBJ2-5, with D possibly called TRBD1 or TRBD2 (5 bases each). CDR3 length: 14 residues. V was pared by 6 bases and J by 5 bases, with 16 bases between. Germline-derived CDR1 and CDR2 are MDHEN and SYDVKM. CDR3 residues: CASSQSLGDETQYF. CDR3 coding DNA: TGTGCCAGCAGCCAGTCGTTGGGGGACGAGACCCAGTACTTC.

This clonotype showed up just a few times. This rearrangement joins TRBV20-1 to TRBJ2-5, with TRBD1 identical over 8 bases. The CDR3 has 16 residues. Germline trimming cut 4 bases from V and 1 base from J; bases unmatched to any gene: 11. Germline CDR1 is DFQATT and CDR2 is SNEGSKA (reference sequence). In nucleotides, the CDR3 is TGCAGTGCTACTGGACGGACAGGGTCGGGCCAAGAGACCCAGTACTTC. Translating gives CSATGRTGSGQETQYF.

This sequence joins TRBV29-1 and TRBJ1-1; 7 nucleotides line up with TRBD1. With 7 bases clipped from V and 1 base from J, the junction kept 12 bases outside the gene matches. Per germline, CDR1 SQVTM and CDR2 ANQGSEA. CDR3 length equals 15 residues. CDR3 in amino acids: CSGSTGMIKNTEAFF. The CDR3 DNA follows: TGCAGCGGTTCGACAGGGATGATAAAGAACACTGAAGCTTTCTTT.

In the case of this clonotype: An end of the junction does not agree with germline; a read error may underlie this. The V and J genes are TRBV5-4 and TRBJ1-2; the D gene is possibly TRBD1 (5 bases). Germline CDR1 is SGHNT and CDR2 is YYREEE (reference sequence). The CDR3 loop spans 16 amino acids. The CDR3 region is CASSLRRGAAGYGDTF. The DNA for the CDR3 is TGTGCCAGCAGCTTACGACGAGGGGCCGCGGGCTATGGCGACACCTTC.

This chain connects TRBV28 to TRBJ1-1; tentative D call: TRBD1 (6 bases). CDR1 is MDHEN, CDR2 SYDVKM, per germline. The CDR3 runs to 12 residues. Trimming removed 6 bases from V and 7 bases from J, with 12 bases in between. CDR3 loop: CASSSRTDEAFF. The CDR3 DNA reads TGTGCCAGCAGCTCTAGGACAGATGAAGCTTTCTTT.

By sample share, this clonotype is medium-sized. V gene TRBV27 combines with J gene TRBJ1-2; the D gene is possibly TRBD1 (5 bases). The CDR3 covers 14 residues. V lost 5 bases, J lost 7 bases, and 17 bases lay in between. Germline CDR1 MNHEY, CDR2 SMNVEV (reference sequence). CDR3 sequence (DNA): TGTGCCAGCAGTCTAACCTCAGGGACTAGTGGCTACACCTTC. It yields the protein CASSLTSGTSGYTF.

This clonotype is medium-sized within its sample. The rearrangement joins TRBV29-1 to TRBJ1-2; D is uncertain. Trimming removed 0 bases from V and 1 base from J, with 3 bases in between. The CDR3 extends over 12 amino acids. Germline assignment: CDR1 SQVTM and CDR2 ANQGSEA. CDR3 in amino acids: CSVEDSNYGYTF. In DNA, the CDR3 is TGCAGCGTTGAAGACAGTAACTATGGCTACACCTTC.

This sequence joins TRBV12-3 or TRBV12-4 and TRBJ1-1; no clear D. Trimming removed 8 bases at V and 2 bases at J, with 15 bases between. The CDR3 has 14 amino acids. This CDR3 reads CASFYGPPNTEAFF. CDR3 coding DNA: TGTGCCAGCTTTTACGGGCCTCCCAACACTGAAGCTTTCTTT.

The chain employs TRBV10-3 and TRBJ2-1, with TRBD2 identical over 12 bases. Germline trimming cut 4 bases from V and 12 bases from J; bases unmatched to any gene: 10. The CDR3 is 15 amino acids. The germline gives CDR1 ENHRY, CDR2 SYGVKD. The CDR3 DNA reads TGTGCCATCAGTGGACTAGCGGGGGTCCGGTTTGTGCAGTTCTTC. This sequence encodes CAISGLAGVRFVQFF.

This clonotype appeared many times. The V call is TRBV7-3, the J call TRBJ2-5; TRBD1 matches 9 bases. This CDR3 contains 15 residues. J lost 4 bases, V lost 5 bases, and 8 bases had no gene match. Germline CDR1 SGHTA, CDR2 FQGTGA. In DNA form, the CDR3 reads TGTGCCAGCAGCCGCCGGGGACAGGGTAGAGAGACCCAGTACTTC. Translation gives CASSRRGQGRETQYF.

This clonotype was detected ten times or more. This chain joins TRBV12-3 or TRBV12-4 and TRBJ1-5; 8 bases match TRBD1. The CDR3 sequence is 13 residues long. J gave up 10 bases and V 5 bases, and 7 bases lay outside the gene matches. The CDR3 DNA sequence: TGTGCCAGCAGTGGGGACAGGAGGTTCCCCCAGCATTTT. Protein sequence: CASSGDRRFPQHF.

This clonotype occurred many times. The CDR3 here is CASSYGFGEQFF. In nucleotides, the CDR3 is TGTGCCAGCAGTTACGGCTTCGGGGAGCAGTTCTTC. This chain joins TRBV6-2 or TRBV6-3 and TRBJ2-1, with D hard to call. The CDR3 loop spans 12 amino acids. V lost 2 bases to trimming and J lost 10 bases, with 9 bases between them. The germline CDR1 and CDR2 sequences are MNHEY and SVGEGT.

This clonotype was seen many times. J is TRBJ2-1 and V is TRBV27; no clear D. Germline V CDR1 and CDR2: MNHEY, SMNVEV (reference sequence). Trimming stripped 0 bases from V and 4 bases from J, with 19 bases between. The CDR3 runs 18 residues. The CDR3 coding sequence is TGTGCCAGCAGTTTATCGGACCCACTATCCACCTCATACAATGAGCAGTTCTTC. Translating it yields CASSLSDPLSTSYNEQFF.

This clonotype was picked up many times. The genes are TRBV28 and TRBJ2-3; 10 bases are shared with TRBD1. V was pared by 6 bases and J by 2 bases, with 8 bases of the junction left unmatched. Germline V gene sequence: CDR1 MDHEN, CDR2 SYDVKM. The length of the CDR3 is 16 residues. The CDR3 sequence: CASSRGQGGITDTQYF. CDR3 in DNA: TGTGCCAGCAGCCGAGGACAGGGGGGGATCACAGATACGCAGTATTTT.